These T cell receptor beta chains were read from a single sample in a study of blood T cell repertoires in COVID-19. The method was immunoSEQ multiplex PCR; TCRdb's version includes in-frame clones alone and lacks a portion of them. The sample holds about 160,000 clones; around 89% are singletons and the top ten take roughly 3.1%. Sequences were obtained from peripheral blood. Receptor source: a man in his fifties or sixties with acute or convalescent COVID-19. The CDR3 runs from the conserved cysteine through the conserved F or W. A D gene is named only where the DNA matches it firmly. Rows may omit the clone size; those that give it use once, few, many or a size class.

.,TRBV19,TRBD1,TRBJ2-3,CASSAGTGVPITDTQYF,TGTGCCAGTAGTGCCGGGACAGGGGTCCCGATCACAGATACGCAGTATTTT
.,TRBV2,.,TRBJ1-5,CASRPQDHSNQPQHF,TGTGCCAGCAGACCACAGGATCATAGCAATCAGCCCCAGCATTTT
.,TRBV9,TRBD1,TRBJ2-2,CASSVAFGTGEDTGELFF,TGTGCCAGCAGCGTAGCTTTTGGAACAGGGGAAGACACCGGGGAGCTGTTTTTT
.,TRBV5-6,TRBD1,TRBJ1-2,CASTVNRGHLANYGYTF,TGTGCCAGCACCGTGAACAGGGGCCACTTAGCTAACTATGGCTACACCTTC
.,TRBV4-1,.,TRBJ1-2,CASSQDKTYSARNYGYTF,TGCGCCAGCAGCCAAGATAAGACCTACTCAGCGAGGAACTATGGCTACACCTTC
.,TRBV18,.,TRBJ1-3,CASSPESSGNTIYF,TGTGCCAGCTCACCAGAGAGCTCTGGAAACACCATATATTTT
few,TRBV18,TRBD1,TRBJ1-1,CASSTRQGLYTEAFF,TGTGCCAGCTCAACCCGACAGGGGCTCTACACTGAAGCTTTCTTT
.,TRBV6-4,TRBD2,TRBJ2-1,CASSDSILAGDNEQFF,TGTGCCAGCAGTGACTCGATCCTGGCGGGGGACAATGAGCAGTTCTTC
.,TRBV6-5,TRBD1,TRBJ2-3,CASRGQNTDTQYF,TGTGCCAGCAGGGGACAGAACACAGATACGCAGTATTTT
.,TRBV5-6,.,TRBJ1-6,CASSQLGHRGNSPLHF,TGTGCCAGCAGCCAACTGGGACACAGAGGGAATTCACCCCTCCACTTT
once,TRBV19,TRBD1,TRBJ2-2,CASSRQGALRTGELFF,TGTGCCAGTAGTAGGCAGGGGGCGTTGAGGACCGGGGAGCTGTTTTTT